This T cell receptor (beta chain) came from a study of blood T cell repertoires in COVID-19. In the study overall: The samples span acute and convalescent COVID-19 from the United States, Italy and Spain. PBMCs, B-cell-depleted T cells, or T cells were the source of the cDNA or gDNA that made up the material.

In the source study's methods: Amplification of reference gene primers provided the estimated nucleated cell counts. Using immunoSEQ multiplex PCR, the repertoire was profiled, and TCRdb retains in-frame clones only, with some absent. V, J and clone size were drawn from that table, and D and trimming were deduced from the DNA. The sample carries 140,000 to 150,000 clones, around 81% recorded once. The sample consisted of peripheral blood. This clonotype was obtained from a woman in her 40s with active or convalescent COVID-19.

The CDR3 loop is CASSNPPGQGAYEQYF. CDR3 in DNA: TGTGCCAGCAGTAATCCCCCGGGACAGGGGGCCTACGAGCAGTACTTC. The chain recombines TRBV2 with TRBJ2-7; TRBD1 aligns across 11 bases. The junction had 8 bases not matched to a gene; V was cut back by 5 bases and J by 2 bases. Germline-derived CDR1 and CDR2 are SNHLY and FYNNEI. The CDR3 has 16 residues.